This TCR beta chain emerged from a study of T cells in Graves' hyperthyroidism and ophthalmopathy. TCR beta CDR3 regions were amplified from RNA. During a first-round RT-PCR of the TCR CDR3, the HTBI primer set was used. TCRdb reanalysed the multiplex PCR reads using MiXCR and keeps one entry per CDR3 protein. The table lists 600,000 to 850,000 distinct CDR3 sequences, roughly 20% of them singletons. This clonotype was observed at least ten times. Lactation, pregnancy, other autoimmune disease or uncontrolled infection excluded patients. The diagnostic basis comprised clinical symptoms, serum thyroxine and TRAb, thyroid ultrasound and orbital computed tomography. The CDR3 is 14 amino acids. Germline V CDR1 and CDR2: LGHDT, YNNKEL (reference sequence). V dropped 1 base and J dropped 8 bases, with 12 bases sitting between them.

The material sequenced was blood. The chain links TRBV3-1 to TRBJ1-3, with a tentative D call TRBD1 (5 bases). The TCR originated in a woman aged 45 to 65 with Graves' hyperthyroidism that later progressed to Graves' ophthalmopathy. The CDR3 spells CASSQAFQGHTIYF. CDR3 DNA sequence: TGTGCCAGCAGCCAAGCGTTCCAGGGACACACCATATATTTT.